This TCR beta chain was sequenced in a study of vaccination effects on CD4 cells after COVID-19. The V end lost 4 bases, the J end lost 4 bases, and 14 bases lay between the germline ends. The germline gives CDR1 KGHSH, CDR2 LQKENI. This CDR3 comprises 14 residues. A single count supports this clone. The antigen is unknown. It was after approximately 11 days of culture that CD4+ T cells were isolated. Participants each got two BNT162b2 or mRNA-1273 vaccine doses. Method: immunoSEQ multiplex PCR; TCRdb's copy keeps in-frame clones and lacks some. The data show more than 60,000 clones, around 74% seen once.

This clonotype was sampled from a human donor who received a COVID-19 vaccine. The chain uses TRBV18 and TRBJ2-7, with D possibly TRBD1 on 6 matching bases. The specimen comprised CD4+ T cells from PBMCs cultured without peptide, sampled after COVID-19 vaccination. This CDR3 is CASSRTPDRYEQYV. For the CDR3, the DNA is TGTGCCAGCTCACGTACCCCGGACAGATACGAGCAGTACGTC.